Listed here are 16 T cell receptor beta chains from one sample, sequenced in a study of cytomegalovirus exposure and HLA in healthy donors. This PCR relied on a set of 60 Vbeta primers and 13 Jbeta primers. Libraries were prepared by immunoSEQ multiplex PCR; TCRdb keeps only in-frame clonotypes and omits some of them. Among roughly 130,000 clones listed, about 80% were seen once. The sequencing input was PBMCs. Source of these receptors: a man younger than 45 in good health and CMV-seronegative.

Worth noting for this clone: At one of its ends the junction is not consistent with the germline gene, which may arise from a read error. The chain combines TRBV9 with TRBJ1-5, with D uncertain. This CDR3 spans 15 amino acids. CDR1 and CDR2 (germline): SGDLS, YYNGEE. For the CDR3, the DNA is TGTGCCAGCAGCGGGGGAGGGAATAGCAATCAGCCCCAGAATTTT. Encoded protein: CASSGGGNSNQPQNF.

The chain joins TRBV12-5 to TRBJ2-7; TRBD2 aligns across 10 bases. CDR3 length: 12 amino acids. Germline CDR1 reads LGHNT; CDR2 reads FRNRAP. The J segment lost 6 bases and the V segment lost 5 bases, leaving 1 base of the junction unmatched. CDR3 DNA sequence: TGTGCTAGTGGTCTAGCGGGGGCCGAGCAGTACTTC. Translating gives CASGLAGAEQYF.

The chain carries TRBV7-9 and TRBJ2-6, with TRBD1 identical over 7 bases. The CDR3 loop spans 17 amino acids. Trimming removed 5 bases from V and 2 bases from J; junction bases left unmatched: 9. Germline-derived CDR1 and CDR2 are SEHNR and FQNEAQ (reference sequence). The CDR3 reads CASSHFGTDAGANVLTF. Here the CDR3 DNA reads TGTGCCAGCAGCCACTTCGGGACAGACGCTGGGGCCAACGTCCTGACTTTC.

This clone was picked up one time. The rearrangement links TRBV6-5 to TRBJ1-3; no clear D gene. V lost 0 bases, J lost 2 bases, and 11 bases lay in between. The CDR3 is 16 amino acids. Germline V gene data show CDR1 as MNHEY and CDR2 as SVGAGI. For the CDR3, the DNA is TGTGCCAGCAGTTACTCGACGGGGATCGCTGGAAACACCATATATTTT. Its protein product is CASSYSTGIAGNTIYF.

V is TRBV2 and J is TRBJ1-2, with D possibly matching TRBD1 (6 bases). The CDR3 has 13 amino acids. Looked up from germline, CDR1 is SNHLY and CDR2 is FYNNEI. The V end lost 7 bases, the J end lost 3 bases, and 12 bases lay between the germline ends. The CDR3 nucleotides are TGTGCCAGCACGGGGGGCGCTGACTATGGCTACACCTTC. It encodes CASTGGADYGYTF.

CDR3 DNA sequence: TGCGCCAGCAGCTTGGCGGACAGGGACAATGAGCAGTTCTTC. Amino acid sequence: CASSLADRDNEQFF. The chain recombines TRBV5-1 with TRBJ2-1; TRBD1 matches 8 bases. This CDR3 region has 14 residues. V was clipped by 0 bases and J by 5 bases; unmatched bases: 1. Germline lookup yields CDR1 SGHRS and CDR2 YFSETQ.

CDR3: CASSSSTSLDEQYF. CDR3 in DNA: TGTGCCAGCAGCTCCTCCACTAGCTTAGACGAGCAGTACTTC. The V call is TRBV5-4, the J call TRBJ2-5; D is possibly TRBD2 (6 bases). Matching the DNA end better, TRBJ2-7 makes the J call doubtful. The CDR3 consists of 14 residues. Germline assignment: CDR1 SGHNT and CDR2 YYREEE (reference sequence).

The J gene is TRBJ2-3, the V gene TRBV19; 8 bases fit TRBD2. CDR3 length: 16 amino acids. The germline CDR1 and CDR2 sequences are LNHDA and SQIVND (reference sequence). Trimming cost V 4 bases and J 6 bases; bases outside gene matches: 12. The CDR3 loop is CASSKQRELISDTQYF. The CDR3 DNA is TGTGCCAGTAGTAAGCAGCGGGAGTTGATTTCGGATACGCAGTATTTT.

The J gene is TRBJ2-1, the V gene TRBV7-9; 8 positions match TRBD2. Germline V gives CDR1 SEHNR, CDR2 FQNEAQ (reference sequence). The CDR3 extends over 14 amino acids. The trim removed 3 bases at V and 2 bases at J, leaving 0 bases unmatched. CDR3 DNA: TGTGCCAGCAGCTTTAGCGGGGCCTACAATGAGCAGTTCTTC. This gives the protein CASSFSGAYNEQFF. Full variable domain (remainder filled in from reference TRBV7-9 and TRBJ2-1): DTGVSQNPRHKITKRGQNVTFRCDPISEHNRLYWYRQTLGQGPEFLTYFQNEAQLEKSRLLSDRFSAERPKGSFSTLEIQRTEQGDSAMYLCASSFSGAYNEQFFGPGTRLTVL.

The chain couples TRBV2 to TRBJ2-7; D remains unclear. This CDR3 comprises 13 residues. V was cut by 3 bases and J by 1 base, with 7 bases left in between. Germline lookup yields CDR1 SNHLY and CDR2 FYNNEI. DNA of the CDR3: TGTGCCAGCAGTGACGTCAGGTCCTACGAGCAGTACTTC. Translation: CASSDVRSYEQYF.

This sequence joins TRBV19 and TRBJ2-5; 13 positions agree with TRBD2. The CDR3 has 16 amino acids. Germline trimming cut 5 bases from V and 4 bases from J; bases unmatched to any gene: 7. The germline gives CDR1 LNHDA, CDR2 SQIVND (reference sequence). The CDR3 spells CASSWTSGSYGETQYF. The CDR3 DNA reads TGTGCCAGTAGTTGGACTAGCGGGAGTTATGGAGAGACCCAGTACTTC.

The chain is built from TRBV27 and TRBJ2-7, with TRBD2 matching 11 bases. V lost 0 bases to trimming and J lost 4 bases; unmatched junction nucleotides: 5. The CDR3 contains 16 residues. The V gene's germline CDR1 is MNHEY and CDR2 SMNVEV (reference sequence). CDR3 in DNA: TGTGCCAGCAGTTTATCCGGACTAGCGGGTGGGTACGAGCAGTACTTC. Translation gives CASSLSGLAGGYEQYF.

Regarding this clone: Other DNA sequences in the same sample also yield this CDR3. V is TRBV5-1 and J is TRBJ1-1; 8 nucleotides line up with TRBD1. The CDR3 extends over 14 amino acids. CDR1 and CDR2 from the germline V gene are SGHRS and YFSETQ. V lost 1 base to trimming and J lost 1 base; unmatched junction nucleotides: 0. This CDR3 reads CASSLTGGNTEAFF. Here the CDR3 DNA reads TGCGCCAGCAGCTTGACAGGGGGGAACACTGAAGCTTTCTTT.

V gene TRBV11-1 combines with J gene TRBJ1-3; D uncertain. Germline V gene sequence: CDR1 SGHAT, CDR2 FQDESV (reference sequence). The V end was cut by 2 bases, the J end by 2 bases, with 13 bases between. The CDR3 has 16 residues. This chain's CDR3 is CASSLPLGSTGNTIYF. The CDR3 bases are TGTGCCAGCAGCTTACCCCTGGGGAGCACTGGAAACACCATATATTTT.

The CDR3 spells CASSPGHLSSYNEQFF. The CDR3, as DNA: TGTGCCAGCAGCCCGGGACATCTGAGCTCCTACAATGAGCAGTTCTTC. The J gene is TRBJ2-1, the V gene TRBV13; possibly TRBD1 for D (6 bases). The germline V gene encodes CDR1 PRHDT and CDR2 FYEKMQ (reference sequence). The CDR3 totals 16 residues. The V gene lost 5 bases and the J gene lost 0 bases, with 14 bases spanning the gap. The variable domain in full, completed from reference TRBV13 and TRBJ2-1, reads AAGVIQSPRHLIKEKRETATLKCYPIPRHDTVYWYQQGPGQDPQFLISFYEKMQSDKGSIPDRFSAQQFSDYHSELNMSSLELGDSALYFCASSPGHLSSYNEQFFGPGTRLTVL.

The chain links TRBV19 to TRBJ1-5; the match to TRBD1 covers 7 bases. The CDR3 is 16 amino acids. Germline V gene sequence: CDR1 LNHDA, CDR2 SQIVND (reference sequence). Losses at the gene ends were 5 bases for V and 1 base for J; bases not matched to a gene: 8. DNA for the CDR3: TGTGCCAGTAGTCTACAGGGGTTTCTAAGCAATCAGCCCCAGCATTTT. This encodes CASSLQGFLSNQPQHF.